The next 11 T cell receptor beta chains were all read from a single sample in a study of Ad26.COV2.S vaccination and SARS-CoV-2 variants. Assay: immunoSEQ multiplex PCR; the TCRdb copy retains only in-frame clones and omits some. The sample contains more than 400,000 clones, about nine tenths of which appear only once. Treatment meaning: approximately 18 received Ad26.COV2.S at low or high dose, single or two shots; five or six received placebo; per-sample allocation not given. Day 63 following the first vaccine or placebo injection was when the samples were taken. The sequencing here drew on peripheral blood, taken in a trial of Ad26.COV2.S vaccine versus placebo. These receptors came from a person between 18 and 59 years old who received the Ad26.COV2.S COVID-19 vaccine or a placebo.

The chain is built from TRBV29-1 and TRBJ2-3; D not resolved. CDR3 size: 15 residues. Deletions cut 0 bases from V and 2 bases from J, with 12 bases between. Germline loops: CDR1 SQVTM, CDR2 ANQGSEA. The CDR3 DNA sequence: TGCAGCGTTGAAGATCGGAGTGCTTTCACAGATACGCAGTATTTT. Translating gives CSVEDRSAFTDTQYF.

The rearrangement links TRBV28 to TRBJ1-1; D is possibly TRBD1 (6 bases). The CDR3 totals 13 residues. CDR1 and CDR2 (germline): MDHEN, SYDVKM. The V and J ends lost 10 bases and 8 bases respectively, with 20 bases between them. CDR3 region: CATTYPLGQEAFF. The CDR3 bases are TGTGCCACCACTTACCCACTCGGACAGGAAGCTTTCTTT.

The V and J genes are TRBV7-8 and TRBJ2-1; 7 bases fit TRBD2. J gave up 5 bases and V 11 bases, and 3 bases lay outside the gene matches. The germline CDR1 and CDR2 sequences are SGHVS and FQNEAQ. CDR3 size: 11 residues. CDR3 bases: TGTGCCGAAGCGGGAAACAATGAGCAGTTCTTC. Its translation: CAEAGNNEQFF.

This clone was observed a few times. The rearrangement joins TRBV7-2 to TRBJ1-5; D unresolved. V gave up 3 bases and J gave up 9 bases, with 9 bases separating them. This CDR3 has 12 residues. Germline V gives CDR1 SGHTA, CDR2 FQGNSA. The CDR3 DNA reads as TGTGCCAGCAGCTTCCGAATTGGGCCCCAGCATTTT. It is translated as CASSFRIGPQHF.

The chain links TRBV28 to TRBJ2-7, with D possibly being TRBD2 (6 bases). The CDR3 runs 13 residues. Germline CDR1 is MDHEN and CDR2 is SYDVKM. Trimming stripped 4 bases from V and 3 bases from J, with 10 bases between. CDR3 protein: CASSSVADYEQYF. The CDR3 DNA is TGTGCCAGCAGTTCCGTAGCGGACTACGAGCAGTACTTC.

The rearrangement uses TRBV6-5 and TRBJ2-3; tentatively, D is TRBD1 or TRBD2 (5 bases each). There are 14 residues in the CDR3. Germline V gene data show CDR1 as MNHEY and CDR2 as SVGAGI. The V end was cut by 6 bases, the J end by 0 bases, with 10 bases between. DNA of the CDR3: TGTGCCAGCAGCCCCCGGGACAGCACAGATACGCAGTATTTT. This encodes CASSPRDSTDTQYF.

The rearrangement uses TRBV5-1 and TRBJ1-1; D might be TRBD1 (6 bases). In germline, CDR1 is SGHRS, CDR2 YFSETQ. The CDR3 is 15 amino acids. Trimming stripped 4 bases from V and 0 bases from J, with 13 bases between. In nucleotides, the CDR3 is TGCGCCAGCAGCCTGGGGGGGCGGCTGAACACTGAAGCTTTCTTT. Translated: CASSLGGRLNTEAFF.

The chain is built from TRBV28 and TRBJ1-4; D is unresolved. CDR1 is MDHEN, CDR2 SYDVKM, per germline. V shed 7 bases and J shed 4 bases, with 10 bases lying between them. The length of the CDR3 is 13 residues. CDR3 in amino acids: CASKQLINEKLFF. CDR3 DNA: TGTGCCAGCAAACAACTTATTAATGAAAAACTGTTTTTT.

This clone was seen a few times. The chain couples TRBV29-1 to TRBJ2-3, with D tentatively TRBD1 or TRBD2 (5 bases each). Germline V gives CDR1 SQVTM, CDR2 ANQGSEA. The CDR3 contains 13 residues. V was clipped by 5 bases and J by 6 bases, with 15 bases between them. CDR3 coding DNA: TGCAGCGTTATGAGGGGAGTAGGTGATACGCAGTATTTT. This gives the protein CSVMRGVGDTQYF.

The chain is built from TRBV28 and TRBJ2-7, with D tentatively TRBD2 (6 bases). V lost 3 bases, J lost 1 base, and 13 bases lay in between. The CDR3 is 15 amino acids. Looked up from germline, CDR1 is MDHEN and CDR2 is SYDVKM. CDR3 DNA sequence: TGTGCCAGCAGTTTCTCCGGGCTAGCGTCCTACGAGCAGTACTTC. It encodes CASSFSGLASYEQYF.

The chain employs TRBV10-3 and TRBJ2-7, with 8 bases lining up with TRBD1. Per the germline V gene, CDR1 is ENHRY and CDR2 is SYGVKD. The CDR3 consists of 14 residues. V dropped 4 bases and J dropped 5; count of bases not matched to a gene: 7. CDR3 sequence (DNA): TGTGCCATCAGTGGGACAGGGAAAGTCCACGAGCAGTACTTC. This codes for CAISGTGKVHEQYF.